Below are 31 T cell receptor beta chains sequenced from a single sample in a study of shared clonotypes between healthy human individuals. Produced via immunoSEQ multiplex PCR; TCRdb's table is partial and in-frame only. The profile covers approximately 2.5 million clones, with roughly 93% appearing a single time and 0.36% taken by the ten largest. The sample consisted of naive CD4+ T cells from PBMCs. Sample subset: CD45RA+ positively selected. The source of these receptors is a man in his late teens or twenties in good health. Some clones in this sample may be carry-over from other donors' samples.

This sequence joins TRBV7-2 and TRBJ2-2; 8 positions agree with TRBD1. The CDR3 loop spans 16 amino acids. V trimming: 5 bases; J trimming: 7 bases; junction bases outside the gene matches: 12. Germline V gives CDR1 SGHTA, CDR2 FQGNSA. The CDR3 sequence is CASSPRGRGPNGELFF. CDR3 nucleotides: TGTGCCAGCAGCCCCCGCGGCAGGGGGCCGAACGGGGAGCTGTTTTTT.

This CDR3 is CASSLSGSSSYNEQFF. CDR3 coding DNA: TGTGCCAGCAGTTTAAGCGGCAGCAGCTCCTACAATGAGCAGTTCTTC. J is TRBJ2-1 and V is TRBV28; D may be TRBD2 (5 bases). CDR1 is MDHEN and CDR2 is SYDVKM in the germline V gene. The V end lost 2 bases, the J end lost 0 bases, and 11 bases lay between the germline ends. This CDR3 has 16 amino acids.

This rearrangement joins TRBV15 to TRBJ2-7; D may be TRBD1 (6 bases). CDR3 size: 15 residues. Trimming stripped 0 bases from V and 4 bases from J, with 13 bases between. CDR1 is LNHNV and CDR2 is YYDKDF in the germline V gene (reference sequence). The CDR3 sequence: CATSRDGNREYEQYF. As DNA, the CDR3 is TGTGCCACCAGCAGAGATGGTAACAGGGAGTACGAGCAGTACTTC.

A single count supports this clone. The CDR3 DNA reads TGTGCCAGCAGTGGGACTAGCGGGATGGATCGGTACTTC. It yields the protein CASSGTSGMDRYF. The V call is TRBV6-6, the J call TRBJ2-7, with 13 bases matching TRBD2. The CDR3 covers 13 residues. Germline CDR1 and CDR2: MNHNY and SVGAGI (reference sequence). Trimming took 5 bases from V and 12 from J; bases not matched to a gene: 7.

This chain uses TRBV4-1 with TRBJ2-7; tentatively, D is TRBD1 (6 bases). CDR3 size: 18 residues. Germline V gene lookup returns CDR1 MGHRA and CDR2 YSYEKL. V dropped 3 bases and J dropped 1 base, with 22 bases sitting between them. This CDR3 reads CASSHSDFLPGQSYEQYF. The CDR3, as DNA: TGCGCCAGCAGCCATTCGGATTTCTTACCGGGACAATCCTACGAGCAGTACTTC.

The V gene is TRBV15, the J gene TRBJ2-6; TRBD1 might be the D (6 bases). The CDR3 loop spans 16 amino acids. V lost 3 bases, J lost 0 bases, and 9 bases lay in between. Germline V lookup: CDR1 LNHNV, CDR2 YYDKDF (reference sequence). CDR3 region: CATSRYRASGANVLTF. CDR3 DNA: TGTGCCACCAGCAGGTACAGGGCCTCTGGGGCCAACGTCCTGACTTTC.

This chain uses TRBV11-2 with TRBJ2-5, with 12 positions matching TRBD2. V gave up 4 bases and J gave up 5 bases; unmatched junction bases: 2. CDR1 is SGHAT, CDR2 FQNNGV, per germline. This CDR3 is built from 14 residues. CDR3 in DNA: TGTGCCAGCAGCTCGACTAGCGGGAGTGAGACCCAGTACTTC. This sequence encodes CASSSTSGSETQYF.

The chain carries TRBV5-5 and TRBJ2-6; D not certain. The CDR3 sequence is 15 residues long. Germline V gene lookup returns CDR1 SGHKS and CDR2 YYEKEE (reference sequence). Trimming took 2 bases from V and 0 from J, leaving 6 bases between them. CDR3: CASSLHHSGANVLTF. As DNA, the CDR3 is TGTGCCAGCAGCTTACACCACTCTGGGGCCAACGTCCTGACTTTC.

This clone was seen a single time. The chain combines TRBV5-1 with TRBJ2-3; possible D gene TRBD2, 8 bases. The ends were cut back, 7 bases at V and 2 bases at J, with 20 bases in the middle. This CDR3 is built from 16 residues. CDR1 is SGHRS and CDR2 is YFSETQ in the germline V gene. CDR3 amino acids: CASWTGGGFVTDTQYF. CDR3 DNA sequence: TGCGCCAGCTGGACGGGAGGGGGCTTCGTCACAGATACGCAGTATTTT.

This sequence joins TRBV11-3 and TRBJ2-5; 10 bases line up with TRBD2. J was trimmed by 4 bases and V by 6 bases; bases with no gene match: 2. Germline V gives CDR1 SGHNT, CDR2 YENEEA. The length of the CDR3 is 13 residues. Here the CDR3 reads CASSRTSGETQYF. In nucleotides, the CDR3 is TGTGCCAGCAGTCGGACTAGCGGAGAGACCCAGTACTTC.

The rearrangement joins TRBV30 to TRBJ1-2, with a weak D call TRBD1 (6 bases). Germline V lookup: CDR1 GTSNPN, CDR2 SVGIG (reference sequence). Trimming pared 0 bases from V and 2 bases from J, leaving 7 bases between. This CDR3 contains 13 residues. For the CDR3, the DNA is TGTGCCTGGAGTGTGGGACACAACTATGGCTACACCTTC. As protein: CAWSVGHNYGYTF.

The CDR3 DNA is TGTGCCTGGAGGGTGGGACAGGGGGTCACAGATACGCAGTATTTT. This gives the protein CAWRVGQGVTDTQYF. The chain recombines TRBV30 with TRBJ2-3; 11 bases map to TRBD1. The CDR3 has 15 amino acids. The trim removed 3 bases at V and 2 bases at J, leaving 4 bases unmatched. Germline-derived CDR1 and CDR2 are GTSNPN and SVGIG (reference sequence).

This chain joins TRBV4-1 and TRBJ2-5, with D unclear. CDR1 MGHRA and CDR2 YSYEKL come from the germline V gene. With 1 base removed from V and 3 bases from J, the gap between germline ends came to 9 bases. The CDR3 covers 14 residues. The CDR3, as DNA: TGCGCCAGCAGCCAAGGACTGGGGAAAGAGACCCAGTACTTC. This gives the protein CASSQGLGKETQYF.

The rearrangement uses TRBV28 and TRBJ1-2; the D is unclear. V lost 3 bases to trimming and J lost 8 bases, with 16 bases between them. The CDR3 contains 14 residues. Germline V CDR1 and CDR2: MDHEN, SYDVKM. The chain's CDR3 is CASSLTDRLRGYTF. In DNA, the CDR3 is TGTGCCAGCAGTTTGACGGACCGCCTTAGGGGCTACACCTTC.

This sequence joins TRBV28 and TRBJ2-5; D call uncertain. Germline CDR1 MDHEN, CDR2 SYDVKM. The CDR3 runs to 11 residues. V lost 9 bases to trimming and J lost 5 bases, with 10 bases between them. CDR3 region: CASNGRETQYF. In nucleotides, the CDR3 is TGTGCCAGTAATGGGCGGGAGACCCAGTACTTC.

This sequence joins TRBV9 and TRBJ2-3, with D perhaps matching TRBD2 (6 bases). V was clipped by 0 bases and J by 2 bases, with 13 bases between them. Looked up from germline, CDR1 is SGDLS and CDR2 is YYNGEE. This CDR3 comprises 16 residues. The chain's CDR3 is CASSVGGSGFTDTQYF. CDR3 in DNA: TGTGCCAGCAGCGTAGGGGGTAGCGGTTTCACAGATACGCAGTATTTT.

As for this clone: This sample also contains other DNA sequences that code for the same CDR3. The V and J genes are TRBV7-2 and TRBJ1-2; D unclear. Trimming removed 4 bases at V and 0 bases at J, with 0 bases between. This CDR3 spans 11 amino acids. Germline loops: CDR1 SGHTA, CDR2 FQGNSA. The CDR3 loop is CASSSNYGYTF. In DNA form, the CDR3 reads TGTGCCAGCAGCTCTAACTATGGCTACACCTTC.

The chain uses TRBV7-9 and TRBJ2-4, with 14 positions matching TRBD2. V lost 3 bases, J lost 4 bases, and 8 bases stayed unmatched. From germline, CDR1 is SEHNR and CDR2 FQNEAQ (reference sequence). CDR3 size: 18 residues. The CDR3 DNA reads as TGTGCCAGCAGCTTCCGACTAGCGGGAGGGCCAGAGAAAAACATTCAGTACTTC. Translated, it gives CASSFRLAGGPEKNIQYF.

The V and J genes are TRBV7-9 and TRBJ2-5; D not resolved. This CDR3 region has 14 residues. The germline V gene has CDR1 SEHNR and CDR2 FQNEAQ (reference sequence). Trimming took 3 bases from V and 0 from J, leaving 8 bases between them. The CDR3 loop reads CASSLERNQETQYF. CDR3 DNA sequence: TGTGCCAGCAGCTTGGAGAGGAACCAAGAGACCCAGTACTTC.

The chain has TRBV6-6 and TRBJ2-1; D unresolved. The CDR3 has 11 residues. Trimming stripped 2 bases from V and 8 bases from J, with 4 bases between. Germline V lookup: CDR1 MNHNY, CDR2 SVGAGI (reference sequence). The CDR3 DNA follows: TGTGCCAGCAGTTACGACTATGAGCAGTTCTTC. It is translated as CASSYDYEQFF.

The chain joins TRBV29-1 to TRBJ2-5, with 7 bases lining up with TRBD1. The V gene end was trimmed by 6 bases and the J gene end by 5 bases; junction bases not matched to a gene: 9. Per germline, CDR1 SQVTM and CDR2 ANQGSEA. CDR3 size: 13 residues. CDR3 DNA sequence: TGCAGCGTACGACAGGGCCTCCCTGAGACCCAGTACTTC. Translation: CSVRQGLPETQYF.

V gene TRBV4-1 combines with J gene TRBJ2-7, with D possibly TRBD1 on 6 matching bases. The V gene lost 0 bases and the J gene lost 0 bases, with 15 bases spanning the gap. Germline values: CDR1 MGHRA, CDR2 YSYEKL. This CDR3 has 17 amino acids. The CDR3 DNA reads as TGCGCCAGCAGCCAAGATTTACAGGGCTGGAGCTCCTACGAGCAGTACTTC. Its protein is CASSQDLQGWSSYEQYF.

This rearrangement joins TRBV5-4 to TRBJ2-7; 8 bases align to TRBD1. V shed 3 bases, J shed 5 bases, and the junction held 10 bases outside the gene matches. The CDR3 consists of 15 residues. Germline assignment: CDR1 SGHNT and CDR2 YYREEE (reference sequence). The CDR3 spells CASSSYGQGGDEQYF. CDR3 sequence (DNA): TGTGCCAGCAGCTCATATGGACAGGGAGGCGACGAGCAGTACTTC.

The CDR3 DNA reads as TGTGCCAGCAGCTTAAACCCCGGACAGCCCTATGGCTACACCTTC. It codes for CASSLNPGQPYGYTF. The genes are TRBV5-5 and TRBJ1-2; D perhaps matches TRBD1 (6 bases). V was clipped by 2 bases and J by 4 bases, with 15 bases between them. The CDR3 has 15 amino acids. Germline assignment: CDR1 SGHKS and CDR2 YYEKEE (reference sequence).

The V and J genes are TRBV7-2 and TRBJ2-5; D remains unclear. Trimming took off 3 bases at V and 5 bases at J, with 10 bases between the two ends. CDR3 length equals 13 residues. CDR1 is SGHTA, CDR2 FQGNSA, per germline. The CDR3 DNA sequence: TGTGCCAGCAGCTTGCCGCAGAGGGAGACCCAGTACTTC. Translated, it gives CASSLPQRETQYF. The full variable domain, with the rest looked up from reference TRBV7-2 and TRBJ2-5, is GAGVSQSPSNKVTEKGKDVELRCDPISGHTALYWYRQSLGQGLEFLIYFQGNSAPDKSGLPSDRFSAERTGGSVSTLTIQRTQQEDSAVYLCASSLPQRETQYFGPGTRLLVL.

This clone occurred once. CDR3 loop: CASSYSDREWAEAFF. Written as DNA, the CDR3 is TGTGCCAGCAGTTACTCTGACAGGGAGTGGGCTGAAGCTTTCTTT. The chain employs TRBV6-5 and TRBJ1-1, with 7 bases identical to TRBD1. This CDR3 has 15 amino acids. With V trimmed by 0 bases and J by 6 bases, 7 bases remained unmatched. CDR1 and CDR2 (germline): MNHEY, SVGAGI.

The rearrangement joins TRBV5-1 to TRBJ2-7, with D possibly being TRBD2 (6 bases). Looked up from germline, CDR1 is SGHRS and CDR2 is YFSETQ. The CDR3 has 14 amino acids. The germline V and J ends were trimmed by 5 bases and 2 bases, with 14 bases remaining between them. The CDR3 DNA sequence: TGCGCCAGCAGTGACAGCGGAGGGCCCTACGAGCAGTACTTC. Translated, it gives CASSDSGGPYEQYF.

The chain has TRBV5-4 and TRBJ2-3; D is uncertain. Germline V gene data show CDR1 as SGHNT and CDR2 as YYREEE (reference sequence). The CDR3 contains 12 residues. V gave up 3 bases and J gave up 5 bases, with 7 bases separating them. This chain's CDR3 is CASSSRVDTQYF. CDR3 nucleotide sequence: TGTGCCAGCAGCTCTAGGGTAGATACGCAGTATTTT.

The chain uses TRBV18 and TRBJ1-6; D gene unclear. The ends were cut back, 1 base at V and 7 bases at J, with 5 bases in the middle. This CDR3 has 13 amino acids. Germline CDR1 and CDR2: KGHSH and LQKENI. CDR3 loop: CASSPLENSPLHF. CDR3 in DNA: TGTGCCAGCTCACCACTCGAAAATTCACCCCTCCACTTT.

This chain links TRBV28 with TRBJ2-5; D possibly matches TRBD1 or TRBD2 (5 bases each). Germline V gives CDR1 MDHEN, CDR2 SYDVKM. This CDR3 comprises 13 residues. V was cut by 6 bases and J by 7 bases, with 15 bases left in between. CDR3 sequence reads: CASRVGEWGTQYF. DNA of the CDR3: TGTGCCAGCAGGGTAGGGGAGTGGGGGACCCAGTACTTC.

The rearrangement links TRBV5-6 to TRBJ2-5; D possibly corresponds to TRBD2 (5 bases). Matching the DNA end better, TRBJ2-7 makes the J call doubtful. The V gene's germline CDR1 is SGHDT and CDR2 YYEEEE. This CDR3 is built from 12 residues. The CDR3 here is CASSLGGIEQYF. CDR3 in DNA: TGTGCCAGCAGCTTGGGAGGGATCGAGCAGTACTTC.